In this sample, the clone carrying this T cell receptor beta chain turned up a few times. What it binds is not known. The data originate from a study of cytomegalovirus exposure and HLA in healthy donors. Study conclusions and caveats: Accurate predictions that matched the HLA-A and HLA-B alleles of most subjects were reportedly made from TCR beta sequences. A later analysis linked a missense DCLRE1C variant to TCR beta V- and J-gene trimming. TCR sequences were mostly rare, though some public TCRs occurred in many donors.

The CDR3 extends over 14 amino acids. Germline CDR1 and CDR2: SGHDT and YYEEEE. After removal of 5 bases from V and 2 bases from J, the junction contained 4 bases not matched to a gene. PCR employed 60 Vbeta and 13 Jbeta primers. Libraries were prepared by immunoSEQ multiplex PCR; TCRdb keeps only in-frame clonotypes and omits some of them. This table has tens of thousands of clones, 67% appearing once. This sequence originates from a man under 40 in good health and CMV-seronegative. The sequencing input was PBMCs. The rearrangement links TRBV5-6 to TRBJ1-3; 7 bases map to TRBD1. CDR3 residues: CASSKGAAGNTIYF. CDR3 nucleotides: TGTGCCAGCAGTAAGGGGGCTGCTGGAAACACCATATATTTT. The full variable domain, its missing parts supplied by reference TRBV5-6 and TRBJ1-3, is DAGVTQSPTHLIKTRGQQVTLRCSPKSGHDTVSWYQQALGQGPQFIFQYYEEEERQRGNFPDRFSGHQFPNYSSELNVNALLLGDSALYLCASSKGAAGNTIYFGEGSWLTVV.